This passage covers 27 T cell receptor beta chains from one sample sequenced in a study of chemoradiotherapy in HPV16-positive cancers. This table comes from immunoSEQ multiplex PCR, and its TCRdb copy is limited to in-frame clones, with some not included. The profile shows fewer than 25,000 clones, roughly 92% of them singletons. The specimen comprised blood, sampled from a patient who underwent chemoradiotherapy. These TCRs come from a human donor with HPV-associated anogenital cancer.

The gene calls are TRBV25-1 and TRBJ2-3; no firm D call. V was pared by 3 bases and J by 0 bases, with 7 bases between. Germline V gives CDR1 MGHDK, CDR2 SYGVNS. CDR3 length equals 14 residues. The CDR3 bases are TGTGCCAGCAGTGACCCACGAAGCACAGATACGCAGTATTTT. This codes for CASSDPRSTDTQYF. Looking up the rest from reference TRBV25-1 and TRBJ2-3 gives the full variable domain: EADIYQTPRYLVIGTGKKITLECSQTMGHDKMYWYQQDPGMELHLIHYSYGVNSTEKGDLSSESTVSRIRTEHFPLTLESARPSHTSQYLCASSDPRSTDTQYFGPGTRLTVL.

The chain recombines TRBV7-2 with TRBJ2-3; 9 bases are a match to TRBD1. Germline CDR1 is SGHTA and CDR2 is FQGNSA. Trimming cost V 6 bases and J 2 bases; bases outside gene matches: 9. The CDR3 covers 16 residues. CDR3 bases: TGTGCCAGCAGTTTTACCGGGACAGGGAACACAGATACGCAGTATTTT. This gives the protein CASSFTGTGNTDTQYF. The full variable domain, in which reference TRBV7-2 and TRBJ2-3 provide the parts outside the CDR3, is GAGVSQSPSNKVTEKGKDVELRCDPISGHTALYWYRQSLGQGLEFLIYFQGNSAPDKSGLPSDRFSAERTGGSVSTLTIQRTQQEDSAVYLCASSFTGTGNTDTQYFGPGTRLTVL.

The V and J genes are TRBV13 and TRBJ2-1; TRBD2 aligns across 8 bases. Germline CDR1 reads PRHDT; CDR2 reads FYEKMQ (reference sequence). Trimming cost V 5 bases and J 5 bases; bases outside gene matches: 8. This CDR3 comprises 15 residues. CDR3 nucleotide sequence: TGTGCCAGCAGCCCCCGGGGGGGGGTGAACAATGAGCAGTTCTTC. It yields the protein CASSPRGGVNNEQFF.

The chain has TRBV28 and TRBJ2-1; tentatively, D is TRBD1 (6 bases). Germline CDR1 is MDHEN and CDR2 is SYDVKM. Trimming shortened V by 4 bases and J by 15 bases, and 19 bases separated the two germline ends. CDR3 length: 13 amino acids. The CDR3, as DNA: TGTGCCAGCAGTTCGCACCCGAGACTGACAGGGTTCTTC. This encodes CASSSHPRLTGFF.

This chain connects TRBV19 to TRBJ1-1, with D possibly being TRBD1 (5 bases). V dropped 1 base and J dropped 0 bases, with 15 bases sitting between them. The CDR3 runs 17 residues. Germline V gene lookup returns CDR1 LNHDA and CDR2 SQIVND (reference sequence). The CDR3, as DNA: TGTGCCAGTAGTATAGCTCACTTGGGCAGGGTGAACACTGAAGCTTTCTTT. Translating gives CASSIAHLGRVNTEAFF.

The V and J genes are TRBV4-2 and TRBJ2-7; the D gene is possibly TRBD1 (6 bases). The V end was cut by 0 bases, the J end by 7 bases, with 19 bases between. Per germline, CDR1 LGHNA and CDR2 YNFKEQ. The CDR3 is 16 residues long. The CDR3 sequence: CASSQDLETGSGEQYF. Written as DNA, the CDR3 is TGTGCCAGCAGCCAAGATTTGGAAACAGGGTCCGGAGAGCAGTACTTC.

The CDR3: CASSENLQMNTGELFF. For the CDR3, the DNA is TGTGCCAGCAGTGAGAATCTCCAGATGAACACCGGGGAGCTGTTTTTT. The V call is TRBV6-4, the J call TRBJ2-2, with unresolved D. The CDR3 is made up of 16 amino acids. Between the trimmed V and J ends, which lost 3 bases and 1 base, there was a span of 12 bases. CDR1 and CDR2 (germline): MRHNA, SNTAGT.

The V call is TRBV18, the J call TRBJ2-2, with 10 bases matching TRBD1. V shed 0 bases, J shed 4 bases, and the junction held 8 bases outside the gene matches. This CDR3 comprises 18 residues. Per the germline V gene, CDR1 is KGHSH and CDR2 is LQKENI. CDR3 sequence: CASSPPKGQGGITGELFF. Written as DNA, the CDR3 is TGTGCCAGCTCACCACCTAAAGGACAGGGGGGGATCACCGGGGAGCTGTTTTTT.

V is TRBV6-4 and J is TRBJ2-1, with 7 positions matching TRBD2. This CDR3 contains 18 residues. Germline V gene sequence: CDR1 MRHNA, CDR2 SNTAGT. Trimming at V came to 3 bases and at J to 0 bases, leaving 11 bases not matched to a gene. The CDR3 region is CASSELPGLPSSYNEQFF. CDR3 nucleotide sequence: TGTGCCAGCAGTGAGTTACCGGGACTACCGAGCTCCTACAATGAGCAGTTCTTC.

This clone was observed a single time. The rearrangement links TRBV28 to TRBJ2-2; possibly TRBD1 for D (6 bases). CDR1 is MDHEN and CDR2 is SYDVKM in the germline V gene. Deletions cut 7 bases from V and 3 bases from J, with 15 bases between. The CDR3 spans 15 residues. The CDR3 DNA is TGTGCCAGCAAACAAACAGGGTTCGACACCGGGGAGCTGTTTTTT. Its protein is CASKQTGFDTGELFF. Based on the CDR3 plus reference TRBV28 and TRBJ2-2, the full variable domain is DVKVTQSSRYLVKRTGEKVFLECVQDMDHENMFWYRQDPGLGLRLIYFSYDVKMKEKGDIPEGYSVSREKKERFSLILESASTNQTSMYLCASKQTGFDTGELFFGEGSRLTVL.

A single count supports this clone. As DNA, the CDR3 is TGTGCCAGCAGCTTATCTGAGGTTATGAACACTGAAGCTTTCTTT. Translating it yields CASSLSEVMNTEAFF. V and J are TRBV7-8 and TRBJ1-1; D ambiguous. V dropped 2 bases and J dropped 0 bases, with 10 bases sitting between them. CDR1 and CDR2 from the germline V gene are SGHVS and FQNEAQ. CDR3 length equals 15 residues.

The chain uses TRBV7-2 and TRBJ2-7; 11 positions match TRBD2. CDR1 SGHTA and CDR2 FQGNSA come from the germline V gene. The CDR3 runs to 15 residues. After removal of 6 bases from V and 6 bases from J, the junction contained 10 bases not matched to a gene. The CDR3 region is CASSDNSGRAAEQYF. DNA for the CDR3: TGTGCCAGCAGTGATAATAGCGGGAGGGCGGCCGAGCAGTACTTC. The full variable domain, in which reference TRBV7-2 and TRBJ2-7 provide the parts outside the CDR3, is GAGVSQSPSNKVTEKGKDVELRCDPISGHTALYWYRQSLGQGLEFLIYFQGNSAPDKSGLPSDRFSAERTGGSVSTLTIQRTQQEDSAVYLCASSDNSGRAAEQYFGPGTRLTVT.

The chain uses TRBV25-1 and TRBJ2-7; D gene ambiguous. Trimming cost V 3 bases and J 4 bases, with 4 bases left between them. The CDR3 consists of 11 residues. CDR1 and CDR2 from the germline V gene are MGHDK and SYGVNS. CDR3: CASSEGYEQYF. The CDR3 nucleotides are TGTGCCAGCAGTGAGGGTTACGAGCAGTACTTC.

This chain uses TRBV7-2 with TRBJ2-7; 9 bases are a match to TRBD2. The CDR3 runs to 14 residues. Germline CDR1 reads SGHTA; CDR2 reads FQGNSA. With 1 base clipped from V and 9 bases from J, the junction kept 7 bases outside the gene matches. The CDR3 DNA sequence: TGTGCCAGCAGCTTAGGGACTAGCGTCAGCTCGCAGTACTTC. Amino acids: CASSLGTSVSSQYF.

The chain couples TRBV15 to TRBJ1-3, with D perhaps TRBD1 (5 bases). Deletions cut 0 bases from V and 0 bases from J, with 9 bases between. This CDR3 contains 16 residues. The germline V gene encodes CDR1 LNHNV and CDR2 YYDKDF (reference sequence). The CDR3 bases are TGTGCCACCAGCAGAGATCAGGGTCGCTCTGGAAACACCATATATTTT. Protein product: CATSRDQGRSGNTIYF.

The chain joins TRBV28 to TRBJ2-2; D uncertain. The CDR3 runs to 12 residues. Between the trimmed V and J ends, which lost 3 bases and 6 bases, there was a span of 5 bases. Germline CDR1 is MDHEN and CDR2 is SYDVKM. The CDR3 DNA reads TGTGCCAGCAGTTTCCCGTCCGGGGAGCTGTTTTTT. Its translation is CASSFPSGELFF. Filled out from reference TRBV28 and TRBJ2-2, the complete variable domain reads DVKVTQSSRYLVKRTGEKVFLECVQDMDHENMFWYRQDPGLGLRLIYFSYDVKMKEKGDIPEGYSVSREKKERFSLILESASTNQTSMYLCASSFPSGELFFGEGSRLTVL.

This clone appeared once. The chain couples TRBV6-5 to TRBJ1-6, with 9 bases lining up with TRBD1. V gave up 4 bases and J gave up 4 bases; unmatched junction bases: 5. The CDR3 consists of 16 residues. CDR1 and CDR2 (germline): MNHEY, SVGAGI. The CDR3 DNA sequence: TGTGCCAGCAGTTTGACAGGGGGTCGTTATAATTCACCCCTCCACTTT. This encodes CASSLTGGRYNSPLHF.

The CDR3 loop reads CASSTPPLVGGRGYEQYF. The DNA of the CDR3 is TGTGCCAGTAGTACCCCGCCCCTAGTTGGCGGGAGGGGATACGAGCAGTACTTC. V and J are TRBV19 and TRBJ2-7; TRBD2 matches 9 bases. V dropped 4 bases and J dropped 4; count of bases not matched to a gene: 17. The CDR3 is 18 residues long. Germline V CDR1 and CDR2: LNHDA, SQIVND (reference sequence).

The genes are TRBV18 and TRBJ2-3, with D unclear. Trimming left V 4 bases short and J 0 bases short, with 8 bases between. CDR3 length: 14 amino acids. Germline V gene lookup returns CDR1 KGHSH and CDR2 LQKENI. The CDR3 DNA reads as TGTGCCAGCTCACAATTAGCCAGCACAGATACGCAGTATTTT. Translating gives CASSQLASTDTQYF.

The gene calls are TRBV2 and TRBJ2-3, with 13 nucleotides matching TRBD2. The CDR3 loop spans 15 amino acids. Per the germline V gene, CDR1 is SNHLY and CDR2 is FYNNEI. V gave up 7 bases and J gave up 3 bases; unmatched junction bases: 4. Here the CDR3 DNA reads TGTGCCAGCAACAGACTAGCGGGAGGAACAGATACGCAGTATTTT. The encoded protein is CASNRLAGGTDTQYF.

The chain has TRBV5-1 and TRBJ2-5; D may be TRBD1 or TRBD2 (5 bases each). The CDR3 has 15 residues. Per germline, CDR1 SGHRS and CDR2 YFSETQ. Between the trimmed V and J ends, which lost 0 bases and 7 bases, there was a span of 16 bases. For the CDR3, the DNA is TGCGCCAGCAGCTTGGCCCGGGGCCCCCCCGGGACCCAGTACTTC. Residues: CASSLARGPPGTQYF. The full variable domain, completed using reference TRBV5-1 and TRBJ2-5, is KAGVTQTPRYLIKTRGQQVTLSCSPISGHRSVSWYQQTPGQGLQFLFEYFSETQRNKGNFPGRFSGRQFSNSRSEMNVSTLELGDSALYLCASSLARGPPGTQYFGPGTRLLVL.

The chain has TRBV15 and TRBJ1-1; D is undetermined. V gave up 0 bases and J gave up 0 bases, with 11 bases separating them. Germline-derived CDR1 and CDR2 are LNHNV and YYDKDF (reference sequence). This CDR3 has 16 residues. CDR3 protein: CATSRDIRQMNTEAFF. The CDR3, as DNA: TGTGCCACCAGCAGAGATATTAGGCAGATGAACACTGAAGCTTTCTTT.

The V gene is TRBV6-6, the J gene TRBJ1-4, with TRBD1 as a possible D gene (6 bases). Trimming shortened V by 8 bases and J by 5 bases, and 21 bases separated the two germline ends. Germline assignment: CDR1 MNHNY and CDR2 SVGAGI (reference sequence). This CDR3 has 16 amino acids. In DNA form, the CDR3 reads TGTGCCAGCCCACACGGCAGGGGATCTAGGAATGAAAAACTGTTTTTT. Amino acids: CASPHGRGSRNEKLFF.

This clone was detected a few times. This chain connects TRBV7-2 to TRBJ1-4, with D unresolved. Germline loops: CDR1 SGHTA, CDR2 FQGNSA. The CDR3 sequence is 13 residues long. The V and J ends lost 1 base and 2 bases respectively, with 2 bases between them. The CDR3 coding sequence is TGTGCCAGCAGCTTAGTGACTAATGAAAAACTGTTTTTT. Translation: CASSLVTNEKLFF. Complete variable domain (other parts from reference TRBV7-2 and TRBJ1-4): GAGVSQSPSNKVTEKGKDVELRCDPISGHTALYWYRQSLGQGLEFLIYFQGNSAPDKSGLPSDRFSAERTGGSVSTLTIQRTQQEDSAVYLCASSLVTNEKLFFGSGTQLSVL.

The genes are TRBV28 and TRBJ1-4; no firm D call. The CDR3 totals 12 residues. The germline gives CDR1 MDHEN, CDR2 SYDVKM. V was shortened by 6 bases and J by 4 bases, with 6 bases between the two germline ends. This CDR3 is CASRESNEKLFF. The CDR3, as DNA: TGTGCCAGCAGAGAGAGTAATGAAAAACTGTTTTTT. The variable domain in full, with the rest retrieved from reference TRBV28 and TRBJ1-4, is DVKVTQSSRYLVKRTGEKVFLECVQDMDHENMFWYRQDPGLGLRLIYFSYDVKMKEKGDIPEGYSVSREKKERFSLILESASTNQTSMYLCASRESNEKLFFGSGTQLSVL.

The chain carries TRBV4-2 and TRBJ2-3; a weak D match, TRBD2 (5 bases). The ends were cut back, 0 bases at V and 2 bases at J, with 15 bases in the middle. The CDR3 length is 17 residues. Germline loops: CDR1 LGHNA, CDR2 YNFKEQ. CDR3 bases: TGTGCCAGCAGCCAAGAATTTACGGGGATCCTCACAGATACGCAGTATTTT. Translating it yields CASSQEFTGILTDTQYF.

This chain links TRBV20-1 with TRBJ2-5; D remains ambiguous. The CDR3 is 11 residues long. CDR1 DFQATT and CDR2 SNEGSKA come from the germline V gene (reference sequence). V dropped 6 bases and J dropped 5 bases, with 10 bases sitting between them. The CDR3: CSAGPKETQYF. CDR3 DNA sequence: TGCAGTGCCGGACCAAAGGAGACCCAGTACTTC.